Here is one TCR beta chain with its context. This clone was observed a few times. Its antigen target is currently unknown. Per-base quality was not reported, and no clone a single base away is much larger than it. This record comes from a study of cytomegalovirus exposure and HLA in healthy donors (dated by TCRdb to between 2016 and 2019). Looking at the study overall: An earlier analysis of around 600 of the donors reported 250 to 300 Gb of sequence data and more than 90 million unique TCR beta sequences from 150 million to 200 million T cells. An early release that covered approximately 600 HLA-typed donors contained approximately 300 gigabases of sequencing data and about 84 million unique TCR sequences. The genetic ancestry cluster associated with self-reported Caucasian donors included approximately 85% of the roughly 400 genotyped donors. The aim of the study was to test whether cataloging public T cell receptors could identify signatures of past pathogen exposure. The study used immunosequencing to profile the T cell repertoires of approximately 640 subjects and linked those repertoires to cytomegalovirus serostatus. In addition to the first cohort of 666 subjects, a separate validation cohort of approximately 130 different subjects was used. To predict cytomegalovirus infection status, the study combined high-throughput TCR immunosequencing, statistical association of individual TCRs with disease status, and machine learning. A later analysis re-examined previously published TCR beta repertoires from hundreds of donors and added high-resolution HLA genotyping to investigate patterns of TCR occurrence. The later analysis used no new phenotypic data to find candidate immune exposures, relying instead on TCR beta sequences and their occurrence across donors. An earlier analysis of approximately 500 of the donors applied high-throughput TCR beta sequencing to assess whether each TCR beta V gene segment acted as functional or pseudogenic. Alongside the repertoire data, information on donor age, sex, ethnicity and CMV serostatus was compiled. Genome-wide SNP genotypes for about 55% of the 666 donors were used in a later genetic analysis, which treated that subset as a discovery cohort. Every repertoire in the discovery cohort had been generated on one and the same sequencing platform. HLA typing covered class I and class II loci at four-digit resolution. The number of typed donors differed by locus: about 629-630 for A, B, C, DRB1 and DQB1; 500 to 550 for DQA1; roughly 600 for DPA1; and roughly 470 for DPB1. Five DR-DQ haplotypes were handled as single units for association and clustering because linkage in the cohort was strong. Among about 370 genotyped donors of the cohort, an average of around 250,000 unique TCR beta nucleotide sequences was sequenced per donor, of which about 19% were non-productive. What the research found in general, with its limitations: Assigning TCR associations to individual alleles was difficult when HLA alleles, especially DR and DQ, strongly co-occurred. Several of the top co-occurrence clusters appeared to be linked to parvovirus B19, influenza, CMV and Epstein-Barr virus, according to a later analysis. Presence/absence analyses assumed roughly uniform sequencing depth across donors, an assumption that may not hold. Linkage disequilibrium might explain the correlated functional status among segregating V segments, but an unknown experimental factor could not be excluded. A further reported finding was that TCR beta sequences accurately predicted the HLA-A and HLA-B alleles for most subjects in the first cohort. Specific HLA alleles were associated with 15,000 to 20,000 TCR beta sequences at a false discovery rate of 0.05 in a later analysis. Three of the identified cytomegalovirus-associated TCR beta chains were confirmed in vitro to be specific for cytomegalovirus antigens. The sequencing pipeline was judged likely to have produced a cluster of highly shared sequence variants as a technical artifact. A later analysis found that TCR association rates varied across HLA loci, with DRB1 alleles showing the most associated TCRs and HLA-C alleles the fewest. Broadly in line with IMGT annotations, most TCR beta V segments showed up in productive rearrangements about 90% or about 30% of the time in an earlier analysis of several hundred of the donors. The study gave a list of about 150 TCR beta chains associated with cytomegalovirus. Some IMGT-functional V segments, including TRBV6-2 and TRBV6-3, could not be distinguished by the 87-base-pair reads and were therefore excluded. In a later genetic analysis, fewer N-insertions in productive TCRs were reported among donors in an Asian-associated ancestry cluster than the approximately 670-donor mean. Most TCR sequences were seen in very few donors, while some public TCRs were found in many individuals. HLA typing was unavailable for some donors at each locus, so association tests used only the typed subset. Compared with equally common non-associated chains, HLA-associated TCR beta chains in a later analysis were more clonally expanded and had lower generation probabilities. The authors suggested that the approach could potentially be generalized to other disease states and immunological phenotypes. An association between a missense DCLRE1C variant and V-gene and J-gene trimming of TCR beta chains was found in a later genetic analysis and replicated in an independent cohort. The classifier was reported to diagnose cytomegalovirus status with high specificity and sensitivity in both the original and validation cohorts. For the cohort, immune exposure information was limited to CMV serostatus. The cohort was sequenced for TCR beta chains only, and without alpha or paired-chain data the features that could be detected were limited. A later analysis found that most CMV-associated TCR beta chains appeared HLA-restricted, with HLA associations seemingly driven largely by CMV exposure. Because counts were too low, roughly 17 rarely observed V segments, including chromosome 9 orphons, were left out of the earlier analysis of 500 to 750 of the donors.

The CDR3 starts with the cysteine, ends with the phenylalanine, and has 14 residues. Just the 42-base CDR3 DNA is kept, in frame starting at base 1. From the germline V gene, CDR1 is SGHRS and CDR2 is YFSETQ. V sheds 0 bases and J sheds 2 bases, leaving 9 bases between their ends. In total, roughly 710 healthy bone marrow donors made up the cohort. All cohort members were sampled while nominally healthy, although unrecorded immune exposures were likely present. The donor tested CMV seronegative and was one of the 352 seronegative cohort members. A peripheral blood sample was collected from each donor, and TCR beta sequencing was performed on peripheral blood mononuclear cells. The Qiagen DNeasy Blood Extraction Kit was used to extract genomic DNA from the blood cell samples. The library came from the immunoSEQ multiplex PCR assay. The multiplex PCR relied on a mix of 60 forward primers for TCR Vbeta segments and 13 reverse primers for TCR Jbeta segments. Amplification of the CDR3 region of rearranged TCR beta genes was performed with a multiplex PCR assay on genomic DNA. On the Illumina HiSeq System, the amplified TCR beta libraries were sequenced as 87-base-pair reads. The paper's processing steps were these. A later analysis counted around 72 million unique TCR beta chains across the 550 to 700 repertoires, and 10 million to 12 million of these chains were shared by at least two donors. Raw reads were error-corrected and collapsed into unique sequences with a nearest-neighbor algorithm that merged closely related sequences to remove PCR and sequencing errors. Alignment of CDR3 sequences to IMGT reference sequences was used to assign V, D and J gene segments. For a sequence to be retained, at least a six-nucleotide match to both a V gene segment and a J gene segment was required. Rearrangements were classified as productive when the CDR3 lacked stop codons and remained in frame with V and J, and all other rearrangements were classified as non-productive. Following IMGT convention, CDR3 was defined as the stretch from the second conserved V-encoded cysteine to the conserved J-encoded phenylalanine. The earlier analysis of about 590 of the donors excluded sequences that lacked an unambiguous match to a single V gene segment. An earlier analysis of some 500 of the donors classified V segments as functional when productive rearrangements were above 56.7% and as segregating when the standard deviation between donors was above 5%. A statistical classification framework was built for diagnosing cytomegalovirus status from the catalog of TCR beta chain sequences. In a later analysis, V and J genes were assigned by comparing TCR nucleotide sequences against IMGT/GENE-DB human TR gene sequences. The TCRdist pipeline was used in a later analysis to assign CDR3 sequences and most-parsimonious VDJ recombination scenarios. In a later analysis, each TCR beta chain was defined by its CDR3 amino acid sequence together with its V-gene family, and reads lacking a unique V-gene family were excluded. To address suspected cross-contamination and a sequencing artifact, a later analysis removed around 600 highly shared, low-generation-probability nucleotide sequences. In a later analysis, a clonal expansion index for each public chain was calculated from normalized within-repertoire ranks of inferred template counts. Generation probabilities in a later analysis came from a VDJ recombination model fitted to out-of-frame rearrangements, and those results were checked against IGoR. A later analysis scored TCR-TCR, TCR-HLA and TCR-CMV co-occurrence with hypergeometric tests, applying a repertoire-size bias correction to TCR pairs. To estimate false discovery rates, a later analysis permuted the HLA or CMV assignments 20 times. In a later analysis, co-occurring TCRs were grouped using DBSCAN, and TCRdist sequence similarity was added for clustering within HLA-allele-positive subsets. For co-occurrence clustering, repertoires with fewer than 30,000 or more than 120,000 public chains were excluded, along with four to six repertoires with anomalous nucleotide sharing. TCRdb carries this immuneACCESS record with in-frame sequences only. Its versions omit some clonotypes, under half of them owing to an unresolved V gene in the studies checked, with the rest unexplained. That table furnishes V, J and clone size, whereas the DNA furnished D and trimming. The sample yields 140,000 to 150,000 clones; more than 9.5% were counted once. 1.8% of the sample lies in the top ten.

The sequence was collected from a man over 45 in good health and CMV-seronegative. Material: PBMCs. Recombination linked TRBV5-1 to TRBJ2-7; no D segment can be confidently identified. CDR3 protein: CASSLDQVAYEQYF. In nucleotides, the sequence is TGCGCCAGCAGCTTGGATCAGGTTGCCTACGAGCAGTACTTC. With the portions outside the CDR3 filled from the reference TRBV5-1 and TRBJ2-7 genes, the complete variable region becomes KAGVTQTPRYLIKTRGQQVTLSCSPISGHRSVSWYQQTPGQGLQFLFEYFSETQRNKGNFPGRFSGRQFSNSRSEMNVSTLELGDSALYLCASSLDQVAYEQYFGPGTRLTVT.